The 5 T cell receptor beta chains reported below all come from one sample, sequenced in a study of T cells in Graves' hyperthyroidism and ophthalmopathy. TCR beta CDR3 regions were amplified from RNA transcripts. The HTBI primer set drove a first-round RT-PCR of the TCR CDR3. Via MiXCR, TCRdb re-called the multiplex PCR reads, giving one row per CDR3 protein. The sample holds tens of thousands of distinct CDR3 sequences, around 55% seen once. Sequencing was carried out using peripheral blood or thyroid tissue (not recorded which). The receptor set was obtained from a young man with Graves' hyperthyroidism.

This clonotype occurred many times. The chain couples TRBV3-1 to TRBJ1-2; 8 bases are a match to TRBD1. V was pared by 4 bases and J by 0 bases, with 4 bases of the junction left unmatched. This CDR3 has 15 residues. From germline, CDR1 is LGHDT and CDR2 YNNKEL (reference sequence). CDR3 coding DNA: TGTGCCAGCAGCCTGGGGACAGGCCCTAACTATGGCTACACCTTC. Translated, it gives CASSLGTGPNYGYTF. Together with reference TRBV3-1 and TRBJ1-2, the CDR3 gives the full variable domain: DTAVSQTPKYLVTQMGNDKSIKCEQNLGHDTMYWYKQDSKKFLKIMFSYNNKELIINETVPNRFSPKSPDKAHLNLHINSLELGDSAVYFCASSLGTGPNYGYTFGSGTRLTVV.

This clonotype appeared many times. J is TRBJ2-2 and V is TRBV7-2; weak D call: TRBD1 (6 bases). Germline V gene sequence: CDR1 SGHTA, CDR2 FQGNSA. V lost 4 bases and J 7 bases, leaving 19 bases between the germline ends. The CDR3 is 16 residues long. The CDR3 nucleotides are TGTGCCAGCAGCTCCGCCCGGACAGACTGGGGCGGGGAGCTGTTTTTT. Its protein product is CASSSARTDWGGELFF. The full variable domain, completed using reference TRBV7-2 and TRBJ2-2, is GAGVSQSPSNKVTEKGKDVELRCDPISGHTALYWYRQSLGQGLEFLIYFQGNSAPDKSGLPSDRFSAERTGGSVSTLTIQRTQQEDSAVYLCASSSARTDWGGELFFGEGSRLTVL.

The chain combines TRBV15 with TRBJ2-2, with D perhaps given as TRBD1 or TRBD2 (5 bases each). This CDR3 comprises 15 residues. V lost 5 bases and J lost 0, with 10 bases in between. CDR1 and CDR2 (germline): LNHNV, YYDKDF (reference sequence). CDR3 coding DNA: TGTGCCACCAGCGGGGGACGGCCGAACACCGGGGAGCTGTTTTTT. This encodes CATSGGRPNTGELFF.

The V call is TRBV7-3, the J call TRBJ1-4; TRBD1 matches at 9 bases. V shed 3 bases, J shed 7 bases, and the junction held 6 bases outside the gene matches. CDR1 SGHTA and CDR2 FQGTGA come from the germline V gene. The CDR3 loop spans 15 amino acids. The CDR3 protein is CASSLAGTGPEKLFF. CDR3 sequence (DNA): TGTGCCAGCAGCTTGGCCGGGACAGGGCCTGAAAAACTGTTTTTT.

In this sample, this clonotype turned up a few times. The chain joins TRBV19 to TRBJ2-5, with a tentative D call TRBD1 (6 bases). Trimming pared 5 bases from V and 2 bases from J, leaving 9 bases between. Germline V CDR1 and CDR2: LNHDA, SQIVND (reference sequence). There are 13 residues in the CDR3. As DNA, the CDR3 is TGTGCCAGTAGTCGGGACATTCAAGAGACCCAGTACTTC. Protein: CASSRDIQETQYF. Variable domain in full (rest from reference TRBV19 and TRBJ2-5): DGGITQSPKYLFRKEGQNVTLSCEQNLNHDAMYWYRQDPGQGLRLIYYSQIVNDFQKGDIAEGYSVSREKKESFPLTVTSAQKNPTAFYLCASSRDIQETQYFGPGTRLLVL.